Detailed here is one T cell receptor (beta chain). J was trimmed by 4 bases and V by 7 bases; bases with no gene match: 5. Per germline, CDR1 MNHEY and CDR2 SVGAGI. This CDR3 spans 13 amino acids. These data originate in a study of cytomegalovirus exposure and HLA in healthy donors. PCR was performed using 60 Vbeta and 13 Jbeta primers. Assay: immunoSEQ multiplex PCR; the TCRdb copy retains only in-frame clones and omits some. Its table lists tens of thousands of clones. Sequencing was carried out using PBMCs. This clonotype originated in a woman in her 30s in good health and CMV-seropositive. The J gene is TRBJ1-1, the V gene TRBV6-5; TRBD1 matches 8 bases. Here the CDR3 DNA reads TGTGCCAGCACAGGGGGCGCGAGCACTGAAGCTTTCTTT. Amino acids: CASTGGASTEAFF.